This TCR beta chain was observed in a study of vaccination and CD4 T cells after COVID-19. As for the study in general: Convalescent donors: six male, four female; seven Caucasian, two Asian, one multiracial, two Hispanic. Investigators took post-vaccine samples a median roughly 70 days after dose two, within a range of 14 to 241.

The trim removed 6 bases at V and 4 bases at J, leaving 10 bases unmatched. CDR3 size: 15 residues. From germline, CDR1 is DFQATT and CDR2 SNEGSKA (reference sequence). The Oncomine TCR Beta short-read assay generated sequence data from the DNA of cultured CD4+ T cells. In TCRdb, the PCR reads were re-called with MiXCR into one record per CDR3 protein. The table includes fewer than 20,000 distinct CDR3 sequences, about 42% detected once. Treatment specified: roughly nine-day PBMC culture with coronavirus spike peptide pools or control peptides (ViraFEST assay). Negative selection purified CD4+ T cells after 10 days of culture. This clonotype was seen a few times. Its antigen remains unidentified.

The clonotype was recovered from a human donor who received a COVID-19 vaccine. This chain joins TRBV20-1 and TRBJ1-5, with TRBD1 identical over 9 bases. The material sequenced was CD4+ T cells from blood, cultured in vitro, taken before SARS-CoV-2 vaccination. CDR3 loop: CSATSPGQGNQPQHF. CDR3 DNA sequence: TGCAGTGCCACGTCCCCGGGACAGGGAAATCAGCCCCAGCATTTT.